This T cell receptor beta chain is drawn from a study of blood T cells in healthy people across ages. The V gene lost 3 bases and the J gene lost 5 bases, with 14 bases spanning the gap. The CDR3 runs 16 residues. Germline CDR1 is SGHTA and CDR2 is FQGNSA. Next came a second PCR, run for about 7 to 11 cycles, which used a sample-barcoded 5' primer along with a J-beta primer mix. TCRdb reprocessed the 5' RACE reads with MiXCR, giving one entry per CDR3 protein. The sample includes about 970,000 distinct CDR3 sequences, approximately 50% of them seen just once. The receptor was isolated from a woman aged 60-75 years in good health. The specimen sequenced was blood. The chain has TRBV7-2 and TRBJ1-6; the D gene is possibly TRBD1 (5 bases). The CDR3 nucleotides read TGTGCCAGCAGCTTGAGGGGTGGGGAAAATAATTCACCCCTCCACTTT. Encoded protein: CASSLRGGENNSPLHF.